The 11 T cell receptor beta chains presented below share a single source sample, sequenced in a study of neurological immune-mediated disorders. Each CDR3 protein is one row after TCRdb ran MiXCR on the 5' RACE reads. This table holds about 49,000 distinct CDR3 sequences, 9% to 10% found once. Regarding time point: longitudinal time-point 1 (baseline). Material for sequencing was PBMCs. These receptors originate from a woman aged 40 to 49 in good health.

In this sample, this clonotype turned up many times. The chain is built from TRBV20-1 and TRBJ2-5, with 11 bases that match TRBD2. Per the germline V gene, CDR1 is DFQATT and CDR2 is SNEGSKA (reference sequence). The J segment lost 1 base and the V segment lost 0 bases, leaving 4 bases of the junction unmatched. CDR3 length equals 16 residues. Here the CDR3 reads CSARDQTSGTQETQYF. DNA of the CDR3: TGCAGTGCTAGAGATCAGACTAGCGGGACCCAAGAGACCCAGTACTTC.

This clonotype was recorded at least ten times. This chain links TRBV21-1 with TRBJ2-5. TRBV21-1 is reported as a pseudogene. CDR3 length: 9 amino acids. The CDR3 DNA sequence: TGTGCCGCCAGGAATCCCCAGTACTTC. Its protein product is CAARNPQYF.

This clonotype turned up a few times. The CDR3 here is CSVSGGGRDTQYF. As DNA, the CDR3 is TGCAGCGTGTCAGGGGGTGGCAGAGATACGCAGTATTTT. This rearrangement joins TRBV29-1 to TRBJ2-3; 7 positions match TRBD1. V dropped 6 bases and J dropped 5; count of bases not matched to a gene: 8. In germline, CDR1 is SQVTM, CDR2 ANQGSEA. The CDR3 runs to 13 residues.

The chain employs TRBV29-1 and TRBJ2-7; 7 bases agree with TRBD1. There are 13 residues in the CDR3. Trimming at V came to 6 bases and at J to 0 bases, leaving 5 bases not matched to a gene. Looked up from germline, CDR1 is SQVTM and CDR2 is ANQGSEA. CDR3 residues: CSVSRGSSYEQYF. In DNA, the CDR3 is TGCAGCGTGTCCAGGGGGAGCTCCTACGAGCAGTACTTC.

This clonotype has at least ten counts. Given a much more abundant clone one base away, this may be a read error. J is TRBJ2-7 and V is TRBV12-3 or TRBV12-4; TRBD2 aligns across 9 bases. The CDR3 is 15 amino acids. Losses at the gene ends were 3 bases for V and 6 bases for J; bases not matched to a gene: 9. CDR3 residues: CASSFVSSGDGEQYF. The CDR3 coding sequence is TGTGCCAGCAGTTTCGTTTCTAGCGGGGATGGCGAGCAGTACTTC.

A remark on this clonotype: The missing conserved phenylalanine or tryptophan at the end of this CDR3 makes a read error likely. The gene calls are TRBV12-3 or TRBV12-4 and TRBJ1-1, with D maybe TRBD1 (6 bases). The CDR3 runs 13 residues. Trimming took off 7 bases at V and 1 base at J, with 10 bases between the two ends. The CDR3 here is CASKEGGNTEAFS. In nucleotides, the CDR3 is TGTGCCAGCAAGGAAGGGGGGAACACTGAAGCTTTCTCT.

Ten or more counts support this clonotype. V usage is TRBV6-2 or TRBV6-3 and J usage is TRBJ2-7, with D tentatively TRBD2 (5 bases). V was shortened by 2 bases and J by 8 bases, with 10 bases between the two germline ends. The germline V gene encodes CDR1 MNHEY and CDR2 SVGEGT. The CDR3 length is 12 residues. The CDR3 DNA follows: TGTGCCAGCAGTTACCCGGGGTGGCAGCAGTACTTC. Amino acid sequence: CASSYPGWQQYF.

This clonotype was detected many times. V gene TRBV27 combines with J gene TRBJ1-4; no clear D. Trimming stripped 0 bases from V and 4 bases from J, with 12 bases between. CDR1 and CDR2 (germline): MNHEY, SMNVEV (reference sequence). The CDR3 loop spans 16 amino acids. In DNA, the CDR3 is TGTGCCAGCAGTTTATCACCGCCTCCCTTTAATGAAAAACTGTTTTTT. Protein product: CASSLSPPPFNEKLFF.

This clonotype was recorded at least ten times. The chain joins TRBV20-1 to TRBJ2-3; TRBD2 aligns across 10 bases. Losses at the gene ends were 3 bases for V and 2 bases for J; bases not matched to a gene: 5. The length of the CDR3 is 15 residues. Per the germline V gene, CDR1 is DFQATT and CDR2 is SNEGSKA (reference sequence). The CDR3 nucleotides read TGCAGTGCTAGCCCCAGCGGGGGGGCCACAGATACGCAGTATTTT. It yields the protein CSASPSGGATDTQYF.

This clonotype has a count of ten or more. The rearrangement links TRBV6-2 or TRBV6-3 to TRBJ2-1; 14 nucleotides agree with TRBD2. This CDR3 has 18 amino acids. CDR1 and CDR2 from the germline V gene are MNHEY and SVGEGT. Trimming cost V 0 bases and J 5 bases; bases outside gene matches: 6. The CDR3 sequence: CASSYSTSGRALDNEQFF. In DNA form, the CDR3 reads TGTGCCAGCAGTTACTCGACTAGCGGGAGGGCCTTGGACAATGAGCAGTTCTTC.

This clonotype was found many times. The V gene is TRBV7-2, the J gene TRBJ1-1; TRBD1 is a possible D gene (5 bases). This CDR3 is built from 14 residues. Germline V gives CDR1 SGHTA, CDR2 FQGNSA. The germline V and J ends were trimmed by 3 bases and 0 bases, with 8 bases remaining between them. CDR3 residues: CASSFQGLNTEAFF. CDR3 sequence (DNA): TGTGCCAGCAGCTTCCAGGGCCTGAACACTGAAGCTTTCTTT.